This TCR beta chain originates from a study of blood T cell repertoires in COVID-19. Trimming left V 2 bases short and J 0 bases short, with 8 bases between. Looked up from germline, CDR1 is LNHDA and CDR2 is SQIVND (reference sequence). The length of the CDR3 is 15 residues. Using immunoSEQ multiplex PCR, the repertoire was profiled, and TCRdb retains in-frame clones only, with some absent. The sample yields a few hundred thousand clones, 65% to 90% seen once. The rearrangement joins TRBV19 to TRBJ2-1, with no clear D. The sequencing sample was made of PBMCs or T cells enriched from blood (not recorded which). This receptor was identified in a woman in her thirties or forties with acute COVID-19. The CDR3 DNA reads TGTGCCAGTAGTATATCGATTAGCTCCTACAATGAGCAGTTCTTC. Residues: CASSISISSYNEQFF.